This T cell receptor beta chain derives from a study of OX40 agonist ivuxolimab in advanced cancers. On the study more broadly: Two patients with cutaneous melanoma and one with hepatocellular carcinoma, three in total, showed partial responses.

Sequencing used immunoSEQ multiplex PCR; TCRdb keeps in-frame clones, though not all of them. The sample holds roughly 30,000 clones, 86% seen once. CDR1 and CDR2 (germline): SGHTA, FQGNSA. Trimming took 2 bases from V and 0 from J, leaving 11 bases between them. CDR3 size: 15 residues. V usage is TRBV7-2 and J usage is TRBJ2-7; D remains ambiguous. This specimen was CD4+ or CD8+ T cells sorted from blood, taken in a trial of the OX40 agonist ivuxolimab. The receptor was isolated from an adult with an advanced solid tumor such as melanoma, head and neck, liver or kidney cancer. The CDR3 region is CASSLQDLLSYEQYF. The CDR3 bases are TGTGCCAGCAGCTTACAGGATTTGCTCTCCTACGAGCAGTACTTC.